One sample yielded the 18 T cell receptor beta chains listed below, sequenced in a study of T cells in tumors after PD-1 blockade (dated by TCRdb to the late 2010s). Library prep was done by the immunoSEQ multiplex PCR assay. The clones in this table, taken by TCRdb from immuneACCESS, are in-frame only. Not every clone is retained; where verified, under half of the shortfall comes from an unresolved V gene, and the cause of the rest is unknown. Within this sample are tens of thousands of clones, with around four fifths of them counted one time only. The leading ten clones occupy 13% of the sample. What this sample's time point label stands for: before anti-PD-1 therapy. Here the sequenced sample was PBMCs, taken before anti-PD-1 treatment. The receptors were sampled from a human donor with basal cell carcinoma.

The CDR3 loop is CASSESRSNNSPLHF. For the CDR3, the DNA is TGTGCCAGCAGTGAGAGCAGGTCGAATAATTCACCCCTCCACTTT. The chain uses TRBV6-1 and TRBJ1-6; D gene ambiguous. The V end was cut by 3 bases, the J end by 5 bases, with 11 bases between. From germline, CDR1 is MNHNS and CDR2 SASEGT. The CDR3 loop spans 15 amino acids.

This clone was detected once. The chain combines TRBV3-1 (or the pseudogene TRBV3-2) with TRBJ2-3, with TRBD2 matching 8 bases. The germline V gene has CDR1 LGHDT and CDR2 YNNKEL (reference sequence). Trimming at V came to 1 base and at J to 0 bases, leaving 9 bases not matched to a gene. This CDR3 is built from 18 residues. The CDR3 here is CASSQGPPQRGSTDTQYF. The CDR3, as DNA: TGTGCCAGCAGCCAAGGACCCCCCCAGCGGGGGAGCACAGATACGCAGTATTTT.

The chain couples TRBV3-1 (or the pseudogene TRBV3-2) to TRBJ1-2, with TRBD1 matching over 10 bases. CDR3 length: 14 amino acids. J was trimmed by 7 bases and V by 2 bases; bases with no gene match: 4. Germline V gene data show CDR1 as LGHDT and CDR2 as YNNKEL (reference sequence). The CDR3 reads CASSQRTGGSGYTF. CDR3 nucleotides: TGTGCCAGCAGCCAACGGACAGGGGGTTCTGGCTACACCTTC.

The chain links TRBV19 to TRBJ1-2; 7 nucleotides align to TRBD1. The CDR3 has 17 amino acids. V lost 0 bases to trimming and J lost 0 bases; unmatched junction nucleotides: 7. Germline CDR1 reads LNHDA; CDR2 reads SQIVND (reference sequence). The CDR3 DNA reads TGTGCCAGTAGTATAGATCTCAGACAGGGAGCTAACTATGGCTACACCTTC. Protein: CASSIDLRQGANYGYTF. Drawing the rest from reference TRBV19 and TRBJ1-2, the complete variable domain is DGGITQSPKYLFRKEGQNVTLSCEQNLNHDAMYWYRQDPGQGLRLIYYSQIVNDFQKGDIAEGYSVSREKKESFPLTVTSAQKNPTAFYLCASSIDLRQGANYGYTFGSGTRLTVV.

The chain has TRBV9 and TRBJ2-5; D is perhaps TRBD2 (6 bases). The CDR3 spans 12 residues. Germline CDR1 reads SGDLS; CDR2 reads YYNGEE. The V and J ends lost 7 bases and 1 base respectively, with 8 bases between them. In DNA, the CDR3 is TGTGCCAGCGCGGGACCCCAAGAGACCCAGTACTTC. Its protein is CASAGPQETQYF.

CDR3 sequence: CAWRSQGHQPQHF. The CDR3 region has the DNA TGTGCCTGGAGATCGCAGGGCCATCAGCCCCAGCATTTT. The chain combines TRBV30 with TRBJ1-5; D may be TRBD1 (5 bases). Germline V gives CDR1 GTSNPN, CDR2 SVGIG (reference sequence). The germline V and J ends were trimmed by 3 bases and 5 bases, with 11 bases remaining between them. The CDR3 runs 13 residues.

The chain's CDR3 is CASSLGQGVTDTQYF. The CDR3 region has the DNA TGCGCCAGCAGTCTAGGACAGGGGGTCACAGATACGCAGTATTTT. The gene calls are TRBV5-1 and TRBJ2-3, with 10 bases lining up with TRBD1. The CDR3 covers 15 residues. Trimming cost V 5 bases and J 2 bases; bases outside gene matches: 5. CDR1 SGHRS and CDR2 YFSETQ come from the germline V gene. The whole variable domain, filled in from reference TRBV5-1 and TRBJ2-3, reads KAGVTQTPRYLIKTRGQQVTLSCSPISGHRSVSWYQQTPGQGLQFLFEYFSETQRNKGNFPGRFSGRQFSNSRSEMNVSTLELGDSALYLCASSLGQGVTDTQYFGPGTRLTVL.

This sequence joins TRBV19 and TRBJ1-5, with 7 bases fitting TRBD1. CDR1 LNHDA and CDR2 SQIVND come from the germline V gene (reference sequence). This CDR3 region has 15 residues. Trimming at V came to 4 bases and at J to 1 base, leaving 4 bases not matched to a gene. CDR3 nucleotide sequence: TGTGCCAGTAGTAAGACAGGGCAAAGCAATCAGCCCCAGCATTTT. It specifies CASSKTGQSNQPQHF.

This chain connects TRBV13 to TRBJ2-7; 13 nucleotides agree with TRBD2. CDR3 length: 16 residues. In germline, CDR1 is PRHDT, CDR2 FYEKMQ (reference sequence). V lost 1 base to trimming and J lost 5 bases; unmatched junction nucleotides: 5. The CDR3 is CASSLAGLAGFNEQYF. CDR3 sequence (DNA): TGTGCCAGCAGCTTAGCGGGACTAGCGGGGTTCAACGAGCAGTACTTC. Looking up the rest from reference TRBV13 and TRBJ2-7 gives the full variable domain: AAGVIQSPRHLIKEKRETATLKCYPIPRHDTVYWYQQGPGQDPQFLISFYEKMQSDKGSIPDRFSAQQFSDYHSELNMSSLELGDSALYFCASSLAGLAGFNEQYFGPGTRLTVT.

The J gene is TRBJ1-1, the V gene TRBV29-1; D is undetermined. This CDR3 contains 13 residues. Germline assignment: CDR1 SQVTM and CDR2 ANQGSEA. The V end was cut by 3 bases, the J end by 11 bases, with 19 bases between. DNA of the CDR3: TGCAGCGTTGATTCACAGAACATTAGAATGGCTTTCTTT. This sequence encodes CSVDSQNIRMAFF. Full variable domain (outside the CDR3, taken from reference TRBV29-1 and TRBJ1-1): SAVISQKPSRDICQRGTSLTIQCQVDSQVTMMFWYRQQPGQSLTLIATANQGSEATYESGFVIDKFPISRPNLTFSTLTVSNMSPEDSSIYLCSVDSQNIRMAFFGQGTRLTVV.

This clone was seen only once. The chain couples TRBV18 to TRBJ2-2; either TRBD1 or TRBD2 may supply D (5 bases each). The germline V gene encodes CDR1 KGHSH and CDR2 LQKENI. The germline V and J ends were trimmed by 3 bases and 0 bases, with 11 bases remaining between them. CDR3 length equals 16 residues. CDR3 protein: CASSPTGTTNTGELFF. The CDR3 DNA reads as TGTGCCAGCTCACCGACCGGGACGACGAACACCGGGGAGCTGTTTTTT. The full variable domain, its missing parts supplied by reference TRBV18 and TRBJ2-2, is NAGVMQNPRHLVRRRGQEARLRCSPMKGHSHVYWYRQLPEEGLKFMVYLQKENIIDESGMPKERFSAEFPKEGPSILRIQQVVRGDSAAYFCASSPTGTTNTGELFFGEGSRLTVL.

The table lists this clone with a few counts. The rearrangement joins TRBV12-3 or TRBV12-4 to TRBJ1-2; D may be TRBD1 (5 bases). Trimming took off 6 bases at V and 6 bases at J, with 11 bases between the two ends. This CDR3 has 12 residues. CDR3 nucleotides: TGTGCCAGCAGATCAGGGCAGGATGGCTACACCTTC. Its protein product is CASRSGQDGYTF.

The chain employs TRBV12-5 and TRBJ2-2; 7 bases agree with TRBD1. The CDR3 loop spans 17 amino acids. J lost 4 bases, V lost 6 bases, and 14 bases had no gene match. CDR1 is LGHNT and CDR2 is FRNRAP in the germline V gene. The CDR3 coding sequence is TGTGCTAGTGGGCCTGCCAGGGGGTACGTAGGCACCGGGGAGCTGTTTTTT. Its protein is CASGPARGYVGTGELFF. The full variable domain, rest sourced from reference TRBV12-5 and TRBJ2-2, is DARVTQTPRHKVTEMGQEVTMRCQPILGHNTVFWYRQTMMQGLELLAYFRNRAPLDDSGMPKDRFSAEMPDATLATLKIQPSEPRDSAVYFCASGPARGYVGTGELFFGEGSRLTVL.

This chain uses TRBV10-3 with TRBJ2-5, with 8 positions matching TRBD1. Germline V gene data show CDR1 as ENHRY and CDR2 as SYGVKD. Trimming took 6 bases from V and 5 from J; bases not matched to a gene: 8. The CDR3 covers 14 residues. The DNA of the CDR3 is TGTGCCATCAGGGGACTGACAGGGGAGGAGACCCAGTACTTC. Its protein product is CAIRGLTGEETQYF.

The chain uses TRBV5-1 and TRBJ1-5, with D perhaps matching TRBD1 (5 bases). This CDR3 comprises 15 residues. Germline CDR1 reads SGHRS; CDR2 reads YFSETQ. Trimming pared 0 bases from V and 3 bases from J, leaving 10 bases between. The CDR3 spells CASSLGDLPNQPQHF. CDR3 nucleotides: TGCGCCAGCAGCTTGGGGGACTTACCCAATCAGCCCCAGCATTTT.

V usage is TRBV4-1 and J usage is TRBJ1-1; no reliable D call. V was shortened by 0 bases and J by 10 bases, with 12 bases between the two germline ends. This CDR3 contains 13 residues. Germline V gene data show CDR1 as MGHRA and CDR2 as YSYEKL. The CDR3 spells CASSQDQDKGAFF. CDR3 in DNA: TGCGCCAGCAGCCAAGATCAGGATAAGGGAGCTTTCTTT.

The chain uses TRBV2 and TRBJ2-2, with a tentative D call TRBD2 (6 bases). V was clipped by 4 bases and J by 0 bases, with 9 bases between them. The CDR3 extends over 15 amino acids. Germline CDR1 SNHLY, CDR2 FYNNEI. CDR3 sequence (DNA): TGTGCCAGCAGTGGGGGGGAGACGAACACCGGGGAGCTGTTTTTT. This gives the protein CASSGGETNTGELFF.

V is TRBV5-5 and J is TRBJ1-4, with D uncertain. The CDR3 is 15 amino acids. Germline assignment: CDR1 SGHKS and CDR2 YYEKEE (reference sequence). The germline V and J ends were trimmed by 0 bases and 3 bases, with 9 bases remaining between them. This CDR3 reads CASSLGAAANEKLFF. The CDR3 DNA follows: TGTGCCAGCAGCTTGGGGGCGGCGGCTAATGAAAAACTGTTTTTT.